This T cell receptor (beta chain) was captured by sequencing in a study of blood T cell repertoires in COVID-19. Whole-study context: Whether acute or convalescent, the COVID-19 samples came from the United States, Italy and Spain.

Germline values: CDR1 SEHNR, CDR2 FQNEAQ (reference sequence). V lost 5 bases to trimming and J lost 12 bases, with 13 bases between them. The CDR3 totals 12 residues. Only in-frame clones appear in the TCRdb table, and some are missing; sequencing was by immunoSEQ multiplex PCR. The sample gives about 140,000 clones, 87% of which show up once; about 5% is in the top ten. The chain combines TRBV7-9 with TRBJ1-4; D is perhaps TRBD1 (5 bases). The clonotype was recovered from a human donor in a cohort sampled during active COVID-19. The sequencing input was peripheral blood. The DNA of the CDR3 is TGTGCCAGCAGCCCAGCGGGGGGTGAACTGTTTTTT. Protein: CASSPAGGELFF.